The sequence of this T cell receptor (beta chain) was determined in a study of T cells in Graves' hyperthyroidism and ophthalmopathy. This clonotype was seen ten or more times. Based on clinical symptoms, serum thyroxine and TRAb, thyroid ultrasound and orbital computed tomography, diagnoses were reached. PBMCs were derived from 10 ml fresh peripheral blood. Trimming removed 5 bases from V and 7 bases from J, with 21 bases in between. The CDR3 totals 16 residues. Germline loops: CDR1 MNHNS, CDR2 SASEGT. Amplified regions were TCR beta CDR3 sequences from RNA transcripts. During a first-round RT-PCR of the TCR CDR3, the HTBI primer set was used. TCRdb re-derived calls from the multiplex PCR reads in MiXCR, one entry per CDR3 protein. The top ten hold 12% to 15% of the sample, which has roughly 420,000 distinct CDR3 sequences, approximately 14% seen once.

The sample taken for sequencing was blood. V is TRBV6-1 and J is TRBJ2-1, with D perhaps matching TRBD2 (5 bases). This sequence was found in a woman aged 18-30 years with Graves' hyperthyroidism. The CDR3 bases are TGTGCCAGCAGTTCGCTTATAGCGCCTAAACTTAATGAGCAGTTCTTC. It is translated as CASSSLIAPKLNEQFF.